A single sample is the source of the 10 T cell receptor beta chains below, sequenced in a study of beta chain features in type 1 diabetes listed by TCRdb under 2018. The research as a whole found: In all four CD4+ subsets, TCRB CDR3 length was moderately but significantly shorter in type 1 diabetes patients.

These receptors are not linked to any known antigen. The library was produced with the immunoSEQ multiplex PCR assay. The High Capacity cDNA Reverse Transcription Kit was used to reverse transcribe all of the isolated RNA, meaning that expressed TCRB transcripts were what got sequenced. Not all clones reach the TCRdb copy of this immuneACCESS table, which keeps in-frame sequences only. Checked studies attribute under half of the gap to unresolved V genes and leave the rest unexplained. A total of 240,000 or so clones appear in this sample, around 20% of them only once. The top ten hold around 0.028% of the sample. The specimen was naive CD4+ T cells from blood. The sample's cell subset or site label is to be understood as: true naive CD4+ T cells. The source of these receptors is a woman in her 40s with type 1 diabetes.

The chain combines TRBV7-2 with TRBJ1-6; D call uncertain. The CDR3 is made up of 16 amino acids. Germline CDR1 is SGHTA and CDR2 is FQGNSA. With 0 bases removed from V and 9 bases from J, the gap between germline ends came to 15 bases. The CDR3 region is CASSLALAANFSPLHF. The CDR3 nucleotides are TGTGCCAGCAGCTTAGCGCTTGCGGCGAACTTTTCACCCCTCCACTTT.

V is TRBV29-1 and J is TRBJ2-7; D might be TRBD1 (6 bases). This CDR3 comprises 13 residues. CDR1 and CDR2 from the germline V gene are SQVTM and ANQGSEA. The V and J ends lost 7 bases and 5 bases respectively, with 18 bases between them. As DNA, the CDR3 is TGCAGCGCTCGGGACAATTTCCCCCACGAGCAGTACTTC. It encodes CSARDNFPHEQYF.

The CDR3 is CATSTGFSYEQYF. The CDR3 nucleotides are TGTGCCACCAGCACGGGGTTCTCCTACGAGCAGTACTTC. The V call is TRBV15, the J call TRBJ2-7; D perhaps matches TRBD2 (5 bases). The length of the CDR3 is 13 residues. CDR1 LNHNV and CDR2 YYDKDF come from the germline V gene (reference sequence). The germline V and J ends were trimmed by 4 bases and 0 bases, with 7 bases remaining between them.

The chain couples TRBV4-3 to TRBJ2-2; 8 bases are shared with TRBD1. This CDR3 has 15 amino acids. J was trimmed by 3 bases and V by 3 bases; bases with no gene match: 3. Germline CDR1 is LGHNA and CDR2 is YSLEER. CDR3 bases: TGCGCCAGCAGCCATGGACAGGGAGACACCGGGGAGCTGTTTTTT. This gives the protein CASSHGQGDTGELFF.

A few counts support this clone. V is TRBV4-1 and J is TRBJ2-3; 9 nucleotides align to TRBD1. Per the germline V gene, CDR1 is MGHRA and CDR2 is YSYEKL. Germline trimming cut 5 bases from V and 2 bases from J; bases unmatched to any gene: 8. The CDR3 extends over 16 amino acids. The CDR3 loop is CASSSVQGAVTDTQYF. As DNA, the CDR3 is TGCGCCAGCAGCTCAGTACAGGGGGCGGTCACAGATACGCAGTATTTT.

CDR3 sequence (DNA): TGCAGCGCCGGGACTAGCGGGGCTTGGGGTGAGCAGTTCTTC. Translated: CSAGTSGAWGEQFF. V is TRBV29-1 and J is TRBJ2-1; 13 bases are shared with TRBD2. Germline CDR1 is SQVTM and CDR2 is ANQGSEA. V lost 7 bases and J lost 9; bases outside the gene matches: 9. The CDR3 is 14 residues long.

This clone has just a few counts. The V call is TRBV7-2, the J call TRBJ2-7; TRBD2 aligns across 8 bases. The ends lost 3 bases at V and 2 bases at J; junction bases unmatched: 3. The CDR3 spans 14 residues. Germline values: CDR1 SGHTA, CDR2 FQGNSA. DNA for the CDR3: TGTGCCAGCAGCTTGATGGGACTAGCCTACGAGCAGTACTTC. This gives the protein CASSLMGLAYEQYF.

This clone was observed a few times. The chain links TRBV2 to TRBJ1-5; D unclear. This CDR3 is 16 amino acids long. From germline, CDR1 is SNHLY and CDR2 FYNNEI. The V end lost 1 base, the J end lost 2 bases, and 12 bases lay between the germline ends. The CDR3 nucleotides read TGTGCCAGCAGTGAAGGTCCGGTTTCGCGCAATCAGCCCCAGCATTTT. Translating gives CASSEGPVSRNQPQHF.

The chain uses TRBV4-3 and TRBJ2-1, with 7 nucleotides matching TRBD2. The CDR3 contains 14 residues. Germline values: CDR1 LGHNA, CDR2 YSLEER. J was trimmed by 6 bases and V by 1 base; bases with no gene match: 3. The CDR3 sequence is CASSQGLAGNEQFF. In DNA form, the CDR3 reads TGCGCCAGCAGCCAAGGACTAGCCGGCAATGAGCAGTTCTTC.

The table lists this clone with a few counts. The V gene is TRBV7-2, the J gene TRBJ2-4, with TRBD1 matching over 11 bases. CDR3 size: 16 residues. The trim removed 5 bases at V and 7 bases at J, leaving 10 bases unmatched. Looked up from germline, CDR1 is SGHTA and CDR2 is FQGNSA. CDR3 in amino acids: CASSTPGQGGRNIQYF. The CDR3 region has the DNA TGTGCCAGCAGCACTCCGGGACAGGGGGGACGGAACATTCAGTACTTC.